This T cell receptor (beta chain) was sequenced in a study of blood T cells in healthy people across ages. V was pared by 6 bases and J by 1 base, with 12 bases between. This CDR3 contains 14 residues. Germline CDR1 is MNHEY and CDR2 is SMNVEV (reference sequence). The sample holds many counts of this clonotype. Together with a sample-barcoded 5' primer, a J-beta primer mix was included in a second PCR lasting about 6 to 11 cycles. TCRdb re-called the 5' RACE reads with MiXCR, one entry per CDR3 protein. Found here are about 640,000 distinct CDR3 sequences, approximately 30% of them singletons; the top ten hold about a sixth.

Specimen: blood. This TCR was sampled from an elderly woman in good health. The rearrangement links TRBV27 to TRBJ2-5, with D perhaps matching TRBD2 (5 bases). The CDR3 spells CASSRGSRQETQYF. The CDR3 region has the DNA TGTGCCAGCAGCCGGGGTAGCCGCCAAGAGACCCAGTACTTC.